Presented here are 30 T cell receptor beta chains from one specimen sequenced in a study of blood T cell repertoires in COVID-19. Clones were read by immunoSEQ multiplex PCR, and TCRdb kept only the in-frame ones, dropping some. The sample records about 230,000 clones, 87% being singletons. Sequencing used peripheral blood. These receptors were taken from a woman aged 18-29 years who had recovered from COVID-19.

The V and J genes are TRBV5-1 and TRBJ2-1; 12 nucleotides match TRBD2. CDR3 length equals 16 residues. Germline trimming cut 3 bases from V and 3 bases from J; bases unmatched to any gene: 4. The germline CDR1 and CDR2 sequences are SGHRS and YFSETQ. The CDR3 loop is CASSSSLAGGYNEQFF. The CDR3 DNA follows: TGCGCCAGCAGCTCCTCACTAGCGGGAGGCTACAATGAGCAGTTCTTC.

This chain links TRBV4-3 with TRBJ2-7; TRBD2 is a possible D gene (6 bases). The germline V and J ends were trimmed by 0 bases and 5 bases, with 17 bases remaining between them. The CDR3 is 16 amino acids. Looked up from germline, CDR1 is LGHNA and CDR2 is YSLEER. The CDR3 region has the DNA TGCGCCAGCAGCCAAGATCTACTAGCTAGAGGTAACGAGCAGTACTTC. It encodes CASSQDLLARGNEQYF.

This sequence joins TRBV6-2 or TRBV6-3 and TRBJ2-1, with 13 nucleotides matching TRBD2. The trim removed 4 bases at V and 6 bases at J, leaving 3 bases unmatched. Germline-derived CDR1 and CDR2 are MNHEY and SVGEGT. The CDR3 spans 15 residues. The CDR3 DNA reads TGTGCCAGCAGTTCACTAGCGGGAGGGCGCAATGAGCAGTTCTTC. This encodes CASSSLAGGRNEQFF.

This sequence joins TRBV7-6 and TRBJ2-1; D possibly corresponds to TRBD1 (6 bases). The CDR3 has 15 amino acids. V lost 2 bases, J lost 1 base, and 9 bases lay in between. The germline V gene encodes CDR1 SGHVS and CDR2 FNYEAQ. CDR3 residues: CASSLQDSSYNEQFF. In DNA, the CDR3 is TGTGCCAGCAGCTTACAGGACAGTTCCTACAATGAGCAGTTCTTC. Variable domain in full (rest from reference TRBV7-6 and TRBJ2-1): GAGVSQSPRYKVTKRGQDVALRCDPISGHVSLYWYRQALGQGPEFLTYFNYEAQQDKSGLPNDRFSAERPEGSISTLTIQRTEQRDSAMYRCASSLQDSSYNEQFFGPGTRLTVL.

The V gene is TRBV5-5, the J gene TRBJ1-2; D remains ambiguous. Trimming stripped 4 bases from V and 4 bases from J, with 8 bases between. The germline V gene has CDR1 SGHKS and CDR2 YYEKEE (reference sequence). The CDR3 has 12 residues. Written as DNA, the CDR3 is TGTGCCAGCAGCCCGATGGCCTATGGCTACACCTTC. Translated, it gives CASSPMAYGYTF.

This chain links TRBV7-2 with TRBJ2-5; TRBD2 agrees at 9 bases. Germline V gene lookup returns CDR1 SGHTA and CDR2 FQGNSA. The CDR3 runs to 15 residues. V dropped 5 bases and J dropped 4; count of bases not matched to a gene: 8. CDR3 in amino acids: CASSLGTSRRETQYF. The CDR3 region has the DNA TGTGCCAGCAGCCTGGGGACTAGCCGGCGAGAGACCCAGTACTTC.

This chain joins TRBV27 and TRBJ1-1; D might be TRBD1 (5 bases). CDR1 is MNHEY, CDR2 SMNVEV, per germline (reference sequence). The V end lost 2 bases, the J end lost 1 base, and 11 bases lay between the germline ends. The CDR3 is made up of 15 amino acids. CDR3 in DNA: TGTGCCAGCAGTTTAATAGGGGTCGGGAACACTGAAGCTTTCTTT. Protein: CASSLIGVGNTEAFF.

Details on this clone: Different DNA sequences within this sample yield the same CDR3. The chain joins TRBV2 to TRBJ1-2, with D perhaps matching TRBD1 (6 bases). V was trimmed by 3 bases and J by 4 bases, leaving 6 bases between them. Per germline, CDR1 SNHLY and CDR2 FYNNEI. The CDR3 extends over 12 amino acids. The CDR3 DNA is TGTGCCAGCAGTGACAGGGGCTATGGCTACACCTTC. The encoded protein is CASSDRGYGYTF.

This clone was seen once. J is TRBJ2-3 and V is TRBV7-2; perhaps TRBD2 as D (6 bases). The CDR3 has 16 amino acids. Per germline, CDR1 SGHTA and CDR2 FQGNSA. V lost 0 bases and J lost 2, with 12 bases in between. In nucleotides, the CDR3 is TGTGCCAGCAGCTTAGCGGGAGGCCGGGTCACAGATACGCAGTATTTT. Protein: CASSLAGGRVTDTQYF.

The chain links TRBV29-1 to TRBJ2-3; 7 bases match TRBD1. The length of the CDR3 is 14 residues. The germline CDR1 and CDR2 sequences are SQVTM and ANQGSEA. J was trimmed by 2 bases and V by 8 bases; bases with no gene match: 10. The CDR3 nucleotides are TGCAGCACCCCAGGGGGAACAGTCACAGATACGCAGTATTTT. Residues: CSTPGGTVTDTQYF.

The chain joins TRBV12-3 or TRBV12-4 to TRBJ2-3, with D uncertain. Trimming shortened V by 4 bases and J by 7 bases, and 6 bases separated the two germline ends. The CDR3 runs to 11 residues. The CDR3 bases are TGTGCCAGCAGTTCCTCGTATACGCAGTATTTT. Amino acid sequence: CASSSSYTQYF.

The CDR3 DNA follows: TGTGCCAGCACCCGCCGGCAGGGGGCGGTCTCTGAAGCTTTCTTT. It codes for CASTRRQGAVSEAFF. The chain employs TRBV2 and TRBJ1-1; 8 nucleotides match TRBD1. The junction had 13 bases not matched to a gene; V was cut back by 7 bases and J by 6 bases. This CDR3 comprises 15 residues. Germline values: CDR1 SNHLY, CDR2 FYNNEI.

The chain recombines TRBV19 with TRBJ1-1; 12 bases agree with TRBD1. Germline CDR1 is LNHDA and CDR2 is SQIVND (reference sequence). V lost 6 bases and J lost 5; bases outside the gene matches: 4. The CDR3 sequence is 14 residues long. The CDR3 here is CASRTGQGATEAFF. CDR3 nucleotide sequence: TGTGCCAGTAGAACGGGACAGGGGGCGACTGAAGCTTTCTTT.

The chain carries TRBV10-2 and TRBJ2-1; TRBD1 matches at 9 bases. In germline, CDR1 is WSHSY, CDR2 SAAADI. This CDR3 contains 16 residues. J lost 0 bases, V lost 6 bases, and 6 bases had no gene match. Written as DNA, the CDR3 is TGCGCCAGCAGACCCGCGACAGGGGGCTCCTACAATGAGCAGTTCTTC. This gives the protein CASRPATGGSYNEQFF.

The chain couples TRBV27 to TRBJ2-5; the D gene is possibly TRBD2 (5 bases). The germline V gene has CDR1 MNHEY and CDR2 SMNVEV (reference sequence). V lost 0 bases and J 6 bases, leaving 11 bases between the germline ends. The CDR3 is made up of 14 amino acids. CDR3 in amino acids: CASSLSFPGKTQYF. The CDR3 DNA reads TGTGCCAGCAGTTTATCATTCCCCGGGAAGACCCAGTACTTC.

The chain links TRBV11-3 to TRBJ2-3, with 8 bases fitting TRBD2. CDR1 and CDR2 (germline): SGHNT, YENEEA. After removal of 4 bases from V and 8 bases from J, the junction contained 11 bases not matched to a gene. The CDR3 consists of 15 residues. This CDR3 reads CASSSTGGGGSTQYF. In DNA, the CDR3 is TGTGCCAGCAGCTCGACGGGAGGCGGGGGGAGTACGCAGTATTTT.

J is TRBJ1-5 and V is TRBV2, with TRBD1 as a possible D gene (6 bases). The CDR3 has 14 amino acids. Per germline, CDR1 SNHLY and CDR2 FYNNEI. Trimming took off 5 bases at V and 1 base at J, with 9 bases between the two ends. CDR3 sequence (DNA): TGTGCCAGCAGTTTTGGACAGAGCAATCAGCCCCAGCATTTT. Translated: CASSFGQSNQPQHF.

Only a few counts were recorded for this clone. This CDR3 reads CASSLGQGALPYEQYF. The CDR3 nucleotides are TGTGCCAGCAGCTTAGGGCAGGGGGCTTTACCCTACGAGCAGTACTTC. The chain combines TRBV7-2 with TRBJ2-7, with 8 positions matching TRBD1. This CDR3 has 16 residues. Per the germline V gene, CDR1 is SGHTA and CDR2 is FQGNSA. The V gene end was trimmed by 1 base and the J gene end by 2 bases; junction bases not matched to a gene: 7.

The chain couples TRBV10-2 to TRBJ2-4; a possible D gene is TRBD2 (6 bases). Germline V gene data show CDR1 as WSHSY and CDR2 as SAAADI. The CDR3 is 15 amino acids. Trimming stripped 0 bases from V and 6 bases from J, with 12 bases between. CDR3 protein: CASSESRLETNIQYF. The CDR3 DNA sequence: TGCGCCAGCAGTGAGTCGAGACTAGAAACAAACATTCAGTACTTC.

The J gene is TRBJ2-7, the V gene TRBV5-1; 9 nucleotides align to TRBD1. This CDR3 has 13 residues. The V gene end was trimmed by 5 bases and the J gene end by 5 bases; junction bases not matched to a gene: 5. Germline-derived CDR1 and CDR2 are SGHRS and YFSETQ. The DNA of the CDR3 is TGCGCCAGCAGAGGGACAGGGAACGACGAGCAGTACTTC. Translating it yields CASRGTGNDEQYF.

This chain links TRBV27 with TRBJ1-5; D remains ambiguous. Trimming took 8 bases from V and 9 from J, leaving 20 bases between them. CDR1 and CDR2 from the germline V gene are MNHEY and SMNVEV (reference sequence). CDR3 length: 14 amino acids. The CDR3 reads CASETGGSVGPQHF. As DNA, the CDR3 is TGTGCCAGCGAGACGGGAGGATCGGTCGGGCCCCAGCATTTT.

This clone showed up just a few times. This chain links TRBV7-9 with TRBJ1-2; 12 nucleotides line up with TRBD1. The CDR3 totals 15 residues. V dropped 4 bases and J dropped 8; count of bases not matched to a gene: 8. In germline, CDR1 is SEHNR, CDR2 FQNEAQ (reference sequence). CDR3 sequence (DNA): TGTGCCAGCAGCTCAGCCCGGGACAGGGGGCTGGGCTACACCTTC. Translating gives CASSSARDRGLGYTF. Based on the CDR3 plus reference TRBV7-9 and TRBJ1-2, the full variable domain is DTGVSQNPRHKITKRGQNVTFRCDPISEHNRLYWYRQTLGQGPEFLTYFQNEAQLEKSRLLSDRFSAERPKGSFSTLEIQRTEQGDSAMYLCASSSARDRGLGYTFGSGTRLTVV.

The chain joins TRBV6-5 to TRBJ1-1; D call uncertain. This CDR3 comprises 15 residues. Germline-derived CDR1 and CDR2 are MNHEY and SVGAGI. V lost 6 bases and J 7 bases, leaving 21 bases between the germline ends. In nucleotides, the CDR3 is TGTGCCAGCAGCTCCCCGGAGGCCGGCCAGAATGAAGCTTTCTTT. Its protein is CASSSPEAGQNEAFF.

J is TRBJ1-5 and V is TRBV4-3; D remains ambiguous. CDR3 length equals 13 residues. With 0 bases removed from V and 5 bases from J, the gap between germline ends came to 5 bases. Germline V CDR1 and CDR2: LGHNA, YSLEER. The CDR3 here is CASSQDGDQPQHF. The CDR3 nucleotides are TGCGCCAGCAGCCAAGACGGGGATCAGCCCCAGCATTTT.

This chain uses TRBV9 with TRBJ1-2; 7 positions match TRBD1. The CDR3 is 14 amino acids. Per the germline V gene, CDR1 is SGDLS and CDR2 is YYNGEE. J was trimmed by 3 bases and V by 3 bases; bases with no gene match: 5. CDR3 nucleotides: TGTGCCAGCAGCGCCGGGACAGCGGACTATGGCTACACCTTC. It encodes CASSAGTADYGYTF.

This clone was seen only a few times. The V and J genes are TRBV4-1 and TRBJ2-7, with TRBD2 identical over 8 bases. After removal of 0 bases from V and 2 bases from J, the junction contained 3 bases not matched to a gene. The germline gives CDR1 MGHRA, CDR2 YSYEKL. The CDR3 is 15 amino acids. This CDR3 is CASSQELTSAYEQYF. The CDR3 region has the DNA TGCGCCAGCAGCCAAGAATTGACTAGCGCCTACGAGCAGTACTTC.

The chain recombines TRBV15 with TRBJ2-7; 8 bases agree with TRBD2. The CDR3 sequence is 17 residues long. J lost 5 bases, V lost 1 base, and 13 bases had no gene match. CDR1 and CDR2 from the germline V gene are LNHNV and YYDKDF (reference sequence). CDR3 sequence (DNA): TGTGCCACCAGCAGAGGACTAGCGAGCACAAAGGGCCACGAGCAGTACTTC. Protein product: CATSRGLASTKGHEQYF.

This clone was counted once. This chain uses TRBV9 with TRBJ2-7, with TRBD1 as a possible D gene (5 bases). CDR1 SGDLS and CDR2 YYNGEE come from the germline V gene. The ends were cut back, 2 bases at V and 1 base at J, with 10 bases in the middle. The CDR3 covers 14 residues. CDR3 in amino acids: CASSVRQYSYEQYF. In DNA form, the CDR3 reads TGTGCCAGCAGCGTGCGACAGTATTCCTACGAGCAGTACTTC.

This chain connects TRBV30 to TRBJ1-5; possible D gene TRBD1, 5 bases. The V end was cut by 4 bases, the J end by 2 bases, with 9 bases between. The CDR3 extends over 13 amino acids. Germline CDR1 and CDR2: GTSNPN and SVGIG (reference sequence). The CDR3 coding sequence is TGTGCCTGGAATGGGGGGGGCAATCAGCCCCAGCATTTT. Translating it yields CAWNGGGNQPQHF.

This clone appeared once. The chain has TRBV9 and TRBJ1-1, with a tentative D call TRBD1 (5 bases). Trimming shortened V by 0 bases and J by 1 base, and 10 bases separated the two germline ends. The CDR3 spans 15 residues. Germline values: CDR1 SGDLS, CDR2 YYNGEE. Here the CDR3 reads CASSVVSGWNTEAFF. The CDR3 DNA sequence: TGTGCCAGCAGCGTAGTTTCAGGGTGGAACACTGAAGCTTTCTTT.